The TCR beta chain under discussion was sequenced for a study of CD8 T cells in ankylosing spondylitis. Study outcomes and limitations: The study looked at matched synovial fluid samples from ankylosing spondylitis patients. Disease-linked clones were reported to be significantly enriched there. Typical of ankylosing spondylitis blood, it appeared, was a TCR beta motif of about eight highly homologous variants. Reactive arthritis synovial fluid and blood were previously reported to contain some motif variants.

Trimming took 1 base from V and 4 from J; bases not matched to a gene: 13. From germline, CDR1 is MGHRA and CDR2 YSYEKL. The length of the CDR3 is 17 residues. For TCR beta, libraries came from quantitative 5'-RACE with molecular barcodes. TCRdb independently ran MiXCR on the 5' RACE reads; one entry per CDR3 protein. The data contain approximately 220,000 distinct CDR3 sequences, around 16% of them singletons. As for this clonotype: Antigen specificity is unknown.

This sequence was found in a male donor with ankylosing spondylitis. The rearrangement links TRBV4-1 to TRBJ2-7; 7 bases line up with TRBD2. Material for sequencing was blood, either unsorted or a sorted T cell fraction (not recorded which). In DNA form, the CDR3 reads TGCGCCAGCAGCCAAGCCCACCCGAGGGGAGGGGCGTACGAGCAGTACTTC. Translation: CASSQAHPRGGAYEQYF.